This section outlines one T cell receptor beta chain sequence together with its context. Its target is unknown. The data were obtained in a study of blood T cells in healthy people across ages. It was with a sample-barcoded 5' primer and a J-beta primer mix that a second PCR of roughly 7 to 11 cycles was run. Every individual sample yielded 2.5 million or more paired-end reads (each containing CDR3). TCRdb independently ran MiXCR on the 5' RACE reads; one entry per CDR3 protein. The table records more than 1,400,000 distinct CDR3 sequences, around two fifths of them present only once. Donation came from healthy Caucasian individuals in Russia who were aged about 6 to 100. Total RNA extraction produced at least 6 micrograms (per sample) for the study. Findings and caveats of the study: Per million T cells, TCR beta diversity dropped about linearly as age rose.

This CDR3 spans 17 amino acids. Germline-derived CDR1 and CDR2 are SGHRS and YFSETQ. Trimming at V came to 5 bases and at J to 9 bases, leaving 17 bases not matched to a gene. The source of this sequence is a woman aged 18-29 years in good health. The sample consisted of blood. The chain carries TRBV5-1 and TRBJ2-1; 10 bases map to TRBD2. The CDR3 DNA reads TGCGCCAGCAGTTACCGCACCGTTAGCGGGAGGACCCCTGAGCAGTTCTTC. Its protein is CASSYRTVSGRTPEQFF.